The 18 T cell receptor beta chains given below trace back to one sample, sequenced in a study of blood T cell repertoires in COVID-19. Repertoires were generated with immunoSEQ multiplex PCR, while TCRdb's copy carries only in-frame clones and drops some. This repertoire shows approximately 200,000 clones, 88% found once; its top ten account for 1.5% to 2%. Sequencing was performed on peripheral blood. All receptors derive from a man between 65 and 79 years old with acute or convalescent COVID-19.

This sequence joins TRBV6-1 and TRBJ1-5; 8 bases are a match to TRBD1. Germline V CDR1 and CDR2: MNHNS, SASEGT. This CDR3 spans 19 amino acids. Trimming took 0 bases from V and 6 from J; bases not matched to a gene: 16. This CDR3 is CASSEALPGTGADPQPQHF. Written as DNA, the CDR3 is TGTGCCAGCAGTGAAGCGCTTCCCGGGACAGGAGCCGATCCTCAGCCCCAGCATTTT.

The V and J genes are TRBV12-5 and TRBJ1-5; D might be TRBD1 (5 bases). CDR3 length equals 18 residues. Looked up from germline, CDR1 is LGHNT and CDR2 is FRNRAP. The V end was cut by 0 bases, the J end by 5 bases, with 20 bases between. CDR3 region: CASGLVARQGHLDQPQHF. CDR3 nucleotides: TGTGCTAGTGGTTTGGTTGCCCGGCAGGGCCATCTCGATCAGCCCCAGCATTTT.

The chain joins TRBV24-1 to TRBJ2-5; the D gene is possibly TRBD2 (6 bases). Germline assignment: CDR1 KGHDR and CDR2 SFDVKD. V dropped 2 bases and J dropped 5 bases, with 14 bases sitting between them. This CDR3 has 15 amino acids. CDR3 residues: CATSDSTAGWETQYF. CDR3 bases: TGTGCCACCAGTGATTCAACGGCGGGGTGGGAGACCCAGTACTTC.

The genes are TRBV5-1 and TRBJ2-3, with D perhaps matching TRBD1 (5 bases). The CDR3 sequence is 17 residues long. Germline loops: CDR1 SGHRS, CDR2 YFSETQ. V lost 0 bases to trimming and J lost 4 bases, with 18 bases between them. CDR3 DNA: TGCGCCAGCAGCTTGGTCGGTAGTATTGCAGGGTCAGATACGCAGTATTTT. It translates to CASSLVGSIAGSDTQYF.

The V and J genes are TRBV11-1 and TRBJ2-7; D unresolved. The CDR3 extends over 14 amino acids. The V end was cut by 5 bases, the J end by 3 bases, with 14 bases between. Germline CDR1 is SGHAT and CDR2 is FQDESV (reference sequence). The CDR3 DNA reads as TGTGCCAGCAGCCTCCTGGGCCGCTTCTACGAGCAGTACTTC. Amino acid sequence: CASSLLGRFYEQYF.

The sample holds one count of this clone. The genes are TRBV19 and TRBJ2-2; a weak D match, TRBD2 (6 bases). Germline CDR1 and CDR2: LNHDA and SQIVND (reference sequence). V lost 5 bases to trimming and J lost 5 bases, with 18 bases between them. The CDR3 has 16 amino acids. The CDR3 DNA reads TGTGCCAGTAGTCCCTTGGGTAGCGGTCCTACCGGGGAGCTGTTTTTT. This sequence encodes CASSPLGSGPTGELFF. The full variable domain, with the rest looked up from reference TRBV19 and TRBJ2-2, is DGGITQSPKYLFRKEGQNVTLSCEQNLNHDAMYWYRQDPGQGLRLIYYSQIVNDFQKGDIAEGYSVSREKKESFPLTVTSAQKNPTAFYLCASSPLGSGPTGELFFGEGSRLTVL.

This rearrangement joins TRBV24-1 to TRBJ2-2; D remains ambiguous. The CDR3 contains 15 residues. Germline V gene sequence: CDR1 KGHDR, CDR2 SFDVKD. Trimming left V 2 bases short and J 0 bases short, with 6 bases between. CDR3 loop: CATSDWAANTGELFF. DNA of the CDR3: TGTGCCACCAGTGATTGGGCCGCGAACACCGGGGAGCTGTTTTTT.

In this sample, this clone turned up once. CDR3 bases: TGCGCCAGCAGCCAAGCGGGGGGAGGACGGGTGAACACTGAAGCTTTCTTT. It is translated as CASSQAGGGRVNTEAFF. V and J are TRBV4-1 and TRBJ1-1, with D tentatively TRBD1 (5 bases). Germline V CDR1 and CDR2: MGHRA, YSYEKL. The CDR3 sequence is 17 residues long. V was pared by 1 base and J by 0 bases, with 15 bases between.

The J gene is TRBJ1-1, the V gene TRBV7-2; perhaps TRBD1 as D (5 bases). The V and J ends lost 2 bases and 3 bases respectively, with 7 bases between them. The germline V gene has CDR1 SGHTA and CDR2 FQGNSA. CDR3 size: 13 residues. This chain's CDR3 is CASSLLGDTEAFF. CDR3 bases: TGTGCCAGCAGCTTATTAGGGGACACTGAAGCTTTCTTT.

This clone was observed a single time. The chain links TRBV4-2 to TRBJ1-1; D possibly corresponds to TRBD1 (5 bases). Germline V gene sequence: CDR1 LGHNA, CDR2 YNFKEQ. Trimming removed 6 bases at V and 6 bases at J, with 11 bases between. The CDR3 contains 12 residues. In DNA form, the CDR3 reads TGTGCCAGCAGACTCACGGGGGCTGAAGCTTTCTTT. Translating it yields CASRLTGAEAFF.

The genes are TRBV5-1 and TRBJ1-1; no definite D call. The CDR3 spans 14 residues. Germline CDR1 SGHRS, CDR2 YFSETQ. Trimming took off 4 bases at V and 4 bases at J, with 14 bases between the two ends. The CDR3 bases are TGCGCCAGCAGCGCGACAACCGGTCGCACTGAAGCTTTCTTT. It specifies CASSATTGRTEAFF.

Note on this clone: Other DNA sequences in the same sample also yield this CDR3. The V call is TRBV2, the J call TRBJ2-3, with 7 bases matching TRBD2. Germline-derived CDR1 and CDR2 are SNHLY and FYNNEI. CDR3 length: 13 residues. V trimming: 6 bases; J trimming: 4 bases; junction bases outside the gene matches: 4. The CDR3 region has the DNA TGTGCCAGCAGCGAGGGGAGGGCAGATACGCAGTATTTT. It yields the protein CASSEGRADTQYF.

The rearrangement joins TRBV7-3 to TRBJ2-5; no clear D. V dropped 2 bases and J dropped 5 bases, with 12 bases sitting between them. This CDR3 spans 14 amino acids. Germline V gene sequence: CDR1 SGHTA, CDR2 FQGTGA. CDR3 protein: CASSLFAARETQYF. The CDR3 nucleotides read TGTGCCAGCAGCTTATTTGCAGCGAGGGAGACCCAGTACTTC.

V and J are TRBV7-2 and TRBJ2-2; 9 bases fit TRBD2. Germline V CDR1 and CDR2: SGHTA, FQGNSA. The CDR3 runs 14 residues. The junction had 4 bases not matched to a gene; V was cut back by 6 bases and J by 5 bases. The DNA of the CDR3 is TGTGCCAGCAGACTAGCGGGTAGTACCGGGGAGCTGTTTTTT. Its protein product is CASRLAGSTGELFF.

In its sample, this clone was seen many times. The V call is TRBV24-1, the J call TRBJ2-1; the D gene is possibly TRBD2 (5 bases). Trimming stripped 6 bases from V and 15 bases from J, with 14 bases between. The CDR3 totals 11 residues. The V gene's germline CDR1 is KGHDR and CDR2 SFDVKD. CDR3: CATSKSGFWFF. For the CDR3, the DNA is TGTGCCACCAGTAAATCGGGATTTTGGTTCTTC.

The chain uses TRBV19 and TRBJ1-1; 9 nucleotides align to TRBD1. The germline CDR1 and CDR2 sequences are LNHDA and SQIVND (reference sequence). After removal of 5 bases from V and 5 bases from J, the junction contained 9 bases not matched to a gene. The CDR3 is made up of 15 amino acids. CDR3 in DNA: TGTGCCAGTAGTCCCCCGACAGGGGGTGGAACTGAAGCTTTCTTT. Its protein product is CASSPPTGGGTEAFF.

This rearrangement joins TRBV2 to TRBJ2-3; 7 nucleotides align to TRBD2. CDR3 size: 15 residues. V dropped 6 bases and J dropped 4; count of bases not matched to a gene: 10. Germline CDR1 is SNHLY and CDR2 is FYNNEI. CDR3 region: CASRRLASSSDTQYF. CDR3 DNA: TGTGCCAGCAGACGACTAGCTTCCAGTTCAGATACGCAGTATTTT.

This clone was recorded once. This CDR3 reads CASWSGAANTGELFF. In nucleotides, the CDR3 is TGTGCCAGTTGGTCTGGGGCGGCGAACACCGGGGAGCTGTTTTTT. V gene TRBV19 combines with J gene TRBJ2-2, with D maybe TRBD1 (5 bases). With 8 bases removed from V and 0 bases from J, the gap between germline ends came to 13 bases. Germline V CDR1 and CDR2: LNHDA, SQIVND (reference sequence). This CDR3 has 15 residues.